Listed below are T cell receptor beta chains from one sample, sequenced in a study of identical twins. MiXCR was run by TCRdb on the 5' RACE reads, yielding one entry per CDR3 protein. The repertoire holds fewer than 500,000 distinct CDR3 sequences, with roughly an eighth as singletons. A further study also used this sample, focusing on yellow fever vaccine responses in identical twins.

Sequencing was carried out using CD4+ T cells sorted from blood. These receptors all stem from a woman aged 18 to 35 in good health. CDR3s include the opening cysteine and the closing phenylalanine or tryptophan. D genes are given only for firm matches. Clone sizes are given selectively: once, few, many, or a class where the clone is expanded.

cdr3_nt	cdr3_aa	d_call	clone_size	j_call	v_call
TGTGCCAGCAGCTTAGGGCGGACCGGGGGTGAGCAGTTCTTC	CASSLGRTGGEQFF	.	.	TRBJ2-1	TRBV7-2
TGTGCCAGCAGTTTAATCGGCACAGGCCGGCGGTCCCGTCGAGGCGAAAAACTGTTTTTT	CASSLIGTGRRSRRGEKLFF	.	many	TRBJ1-4	TRBV12-3/TRBV12-4
TGTGCCAGCAGTGCAGGGATCAATGAGCAGTTCTTC	CASSAGINEQFF	.	few	TRBJ2-1	TRBV2
TGCAGTGCTGTGGACAGCCCCTACGAGCAGTACTTC	CSAVDSPYEQYF	.	.	TRBJ2-7	TRBV20-1
TGTGCCAGCAGCTCCCCAGGAACCACGAAGACCCAGTACTTC	CASSSPGTTKTQYF	.	.	TRBJ2-5	TRBV7-2
TGCAGTGCCCCTTCGGGACTTGAGTACAATGAGCAGTTCTTC	CSAPSGLEYNEQFF	.	few	TRBJ2-1	TRBV20-1
TGTGCCAGCAGTTCCGACAGGGTTCAAGAGACCCAGTACTTC	CASSSDRVQETQYF	TRBD1	many	TRBJ2-5	TRBV12-3/TRBV12-4
TGTGCCAGCAGGAGGACTAGCGGGGGGCCCTATACGCAGTATTTT	CASRRTSGGPYTQYF	TRBD2	few	TRBJ2-3	TRBV2
TGTGCCAGCAGCCCCCGATTCGACAGGGGGCGGAACAATCAGCCCCAGCATTTT	CASSPRFDRGRNNQPQHF	TRBD1	.	TRBJ1-5	TRBV11-2
TGTGCCAGCCAATCTAGCGTCAGGGGCAATGAGCAGTTCTTC	CASQSSVRGNEQFF	.	.	TRBJ2-1	TRBV2
TGTGCCAGCAGCCCCGAGACAGTTAACTATGGCTACACCTTC	CASSPETVNYGYTF	.	few	TRBJ1-2	TRBV7-8
TGTGCCAGCAGCTCCGCCCGGGGGGGGGTTCGCAATGAGCAGTTCTTC	CASSSARGGVRNEQFF	TRBD2	few	TRBJ2-1	TRBV7-2
TGTGCCAGCAGTTTATTAGGGGGACGCTCCTACAATGAGCAGTTCTTC	CASSLLGGRSYNEQFF	.	many	TRBJ2-1	TRBV12-3/TRBV12-4
TGTGCCATCAGTTCTAGGGCGCGATCGATGTCCGAGCAGTACTTC	CAISSRARSMSEQYF	.	many	TRBJ2-7	TRBV10-3
TGTGCCAGCAGCCTCTTCGCCCGGGGGCTAACGAGTTACGAGCAGTACTTC	CASSLFARGLTSYEQYF	.	few	TRBJ2-7	TRBV27